This T cell receptor (beta chain) was captured in a study of blood T cell repertoires in COVID-19. Produced via immunoSEQ multiplex PCR; TCRdb's table is partial and in-frame only. The sample shows approximately 190,000 clones, about 80% of them seen only once. Participant-given clinical history determined each cohort assignment. Either two negative PCRs, clearance, or symptom resolution qualified Cohort 3 donors as recovered. The germline gives CDR1 SGHRS, CDR2 YFSETQ. V trimming: 4 bases; J trimming: 6 bases; junction bases outside the gene matches: 6. This CDR3 region has 13 residues. The clonotype comes from a middle-aged man who had recovered from COVID-19. V and J are TRBV5-1 and TRBJ1-2; TRBD1 matches 7 bases. Sequencing used PBMCs or T cells enriched from blood (not recorded which). DNA of the CDR3: TGCGCCAGCAGCCTTAGGACAGGAAATGGCTACACCTTC. Amino acids: CASSLRTGNGYTF.